These T cell receptor beta chains were read from a single sample in a study of blood T cell repertoires in COVID-19. The repertoire was sequenced with immunoSEQ multiplex PCR; TCRdb's copy has only in-frame clones and lacks some. Of more than 150,000 clones listed, roughly 80% were seen once; the top ten hold around 14%. Source material: peripheral blood. The source of these receptors is a woman aged 80 or over with acute or convalescent COVID-19. The CDR3 runs from the conserved cysteine through the conserved F or W.

v_call cdr3_aa
TRBV15 CASSNGGHRTGELFF
TRBV9 CASSAGTSGTREQYF
TRBV29-1 CSVEGAPGSGANVLTF
TRBV5-1 CASSLSSASRDTQYF
TRBV29-1 CSVRDRGNLRNTEAFF
TRBV13 CASSLFGTSGNNEQFF
TRBV7-9 CASRTSFIGPKAHEQFF
TRBV5-4 CASSPGSPAGGRTDTQYF
TRBV5-4 CASSPTSGATYEQYF
TRBV5-1 CASTPGLGVHEQYF
TRBV7-2 CASSPMTGTGGTQYF
TRBV6-5 CASSRDLTTDTQYF
TRBV29-1 CSVGSSGALHADTQYF